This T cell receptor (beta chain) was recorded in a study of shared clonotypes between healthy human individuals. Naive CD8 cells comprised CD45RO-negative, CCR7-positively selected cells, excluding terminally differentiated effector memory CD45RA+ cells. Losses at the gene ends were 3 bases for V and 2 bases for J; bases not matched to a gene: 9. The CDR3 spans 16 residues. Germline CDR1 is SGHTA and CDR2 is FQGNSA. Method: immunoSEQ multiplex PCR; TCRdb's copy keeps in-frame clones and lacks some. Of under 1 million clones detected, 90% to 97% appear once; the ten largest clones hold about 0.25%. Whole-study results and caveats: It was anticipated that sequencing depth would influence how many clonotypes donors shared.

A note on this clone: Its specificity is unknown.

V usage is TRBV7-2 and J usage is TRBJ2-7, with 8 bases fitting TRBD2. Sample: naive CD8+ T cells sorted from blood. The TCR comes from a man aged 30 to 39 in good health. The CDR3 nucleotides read TGTGCCAGCAGCTTGACCTCGACGGGACTAGCCTACGAGCAGTACTTC. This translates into CASSLTSTGLAYEQYF.